This TCR beta chain was profiled in a study of shared clonotypes between healthy human individuals. Study summary: The cohort comprised two women and a few men. Their ages spanned 18 to 49 years.

Broader study findings: The sampled material consisted only of blood, and tissue repertoires are likely to differ.

TCRdb keeps only in-frame clones here, not all; method: immunoSEQ multiplex PCR. The sample contains about 1.1 million clones, 70% to 80% of which appear only once. Germline CDR1 and CDR2: SGHRS and YFSETQ. CDR3 length: 15 residues. V lost 0 bases to trimming and J lost 2 bases, with 11 bases between them. Donors comprised healthy HIV-negative adults lacking recent acute infections or vaccinations. Memory CD4+ cells were the fraction left after CD45RA+ naive selection. Worth noting for this clone: Antigen unknown.

The rearrangement joins TRBV5-1 to TRBJ1-2; no definite D call. Sequencing input: memory CD4+ T cells from PBMCs. The subset here: CD45RA-negative fraction. The clonotype was recovered from a man between 18 and 35 years old in good health. Some clones in this sample may be carry-over from other donors' samples. CDR3 sequence (DNA): TGCGCCAGCAGCTTGGCAGTACAGAACAACTATGGCTACACCTTC. This sequence encodes CASSLAVQNNYGYTF.